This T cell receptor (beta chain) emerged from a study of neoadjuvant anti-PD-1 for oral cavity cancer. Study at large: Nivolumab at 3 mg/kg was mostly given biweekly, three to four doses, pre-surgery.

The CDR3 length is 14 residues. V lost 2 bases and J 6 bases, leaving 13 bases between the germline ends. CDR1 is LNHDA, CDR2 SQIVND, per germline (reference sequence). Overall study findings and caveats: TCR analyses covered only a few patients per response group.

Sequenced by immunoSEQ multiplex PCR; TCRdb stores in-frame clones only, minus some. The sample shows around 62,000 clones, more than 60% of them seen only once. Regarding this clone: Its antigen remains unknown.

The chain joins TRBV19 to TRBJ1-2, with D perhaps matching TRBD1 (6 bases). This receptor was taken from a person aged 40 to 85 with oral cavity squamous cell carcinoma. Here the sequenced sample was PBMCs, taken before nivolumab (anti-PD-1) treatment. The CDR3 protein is CASSIIITGHGYTF. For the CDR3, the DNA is TGTGCCAGTAGTATAATAATTACAGGGCATGGCTACACCTTC.